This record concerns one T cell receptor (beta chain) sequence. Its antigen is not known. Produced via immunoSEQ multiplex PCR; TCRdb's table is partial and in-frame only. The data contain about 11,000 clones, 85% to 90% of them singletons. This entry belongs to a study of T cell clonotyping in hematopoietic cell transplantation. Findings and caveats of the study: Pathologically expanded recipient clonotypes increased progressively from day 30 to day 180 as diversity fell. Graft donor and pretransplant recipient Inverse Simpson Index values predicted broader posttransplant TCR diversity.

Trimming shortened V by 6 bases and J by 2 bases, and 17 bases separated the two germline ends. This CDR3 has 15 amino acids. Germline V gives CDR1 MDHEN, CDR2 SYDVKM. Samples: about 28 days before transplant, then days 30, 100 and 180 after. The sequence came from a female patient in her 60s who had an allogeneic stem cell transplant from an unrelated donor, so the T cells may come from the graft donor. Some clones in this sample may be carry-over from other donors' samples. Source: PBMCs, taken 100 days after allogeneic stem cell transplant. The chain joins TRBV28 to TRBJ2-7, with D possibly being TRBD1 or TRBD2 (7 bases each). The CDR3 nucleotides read TGTGCCAGCAGCCCCAGGGGGGGCGGTCCCTACGAGCAGTACTTC. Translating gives CASSPRGGGPYEQYF.